The sequence of this TCR beta chain was determined in a study of graft-versus-host responses after intestinal transplantation. Study-level information: Tacrolimus and steroids were given for roughly 3 years to all recipients after anti-thymocyte globulin induction. Study-level points and caveats: GvH clones were identified in recipient marrow, with some first appearing in ileum or blood.

A remark on this clone: Its antigen is unidentified.

Germline V gives CDR1 SQVTM, CDR2 ANQGSEA. The V end lost 6 bases, the J end lost 8 bases, and 13 bases lay between the germline ends. There are 11 residues in the CDR3. Assay used: immunoSEQ multiplex PCR; TCRdb lists only in-frame clones, some missing. The sample yields about 120,000 clones, approximately 90% seen once. The J gene is TRBJ1-2, the V gene TRBV29-1; possibly TRBD1 for D (5 bases). This TCR was recovered from a human donor who was the organ donor for an intestinal transplant. The sequencing here drew on unstimulated CD4+ T cells sorted from spleen or lymph node cells, taken before transplant. This CDR3 is CSVGGGKGYTF. DNA of the CDR3: TGCAGCGTGGGGGGAGGGAAAGGCTACACCTTC.